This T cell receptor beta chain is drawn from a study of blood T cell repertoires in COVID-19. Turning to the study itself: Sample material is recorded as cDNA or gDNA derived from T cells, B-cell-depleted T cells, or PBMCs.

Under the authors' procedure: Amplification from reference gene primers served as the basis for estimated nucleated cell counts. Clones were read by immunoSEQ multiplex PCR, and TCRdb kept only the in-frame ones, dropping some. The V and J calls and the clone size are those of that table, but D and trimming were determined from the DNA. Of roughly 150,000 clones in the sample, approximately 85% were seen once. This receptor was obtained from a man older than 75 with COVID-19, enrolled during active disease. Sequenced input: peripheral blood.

CDR3 loop: CASSDRPGQYNEQFF. The CDR3 region has the DNA TGTGCCAGCAGTGATCGGCCGGGACAGTACAATGAGCAGTTCTTC. The V call is TRBV6-1, the J call TRBJ2-1; 7 positions match TRBD1. Germline assignment: CDR1 MNHNS and CDR2 SASEGT. With V trimmed by 3 bases and J by 4 bases, 6 bases remained unmatched. This CDR3 region has 15 residues.